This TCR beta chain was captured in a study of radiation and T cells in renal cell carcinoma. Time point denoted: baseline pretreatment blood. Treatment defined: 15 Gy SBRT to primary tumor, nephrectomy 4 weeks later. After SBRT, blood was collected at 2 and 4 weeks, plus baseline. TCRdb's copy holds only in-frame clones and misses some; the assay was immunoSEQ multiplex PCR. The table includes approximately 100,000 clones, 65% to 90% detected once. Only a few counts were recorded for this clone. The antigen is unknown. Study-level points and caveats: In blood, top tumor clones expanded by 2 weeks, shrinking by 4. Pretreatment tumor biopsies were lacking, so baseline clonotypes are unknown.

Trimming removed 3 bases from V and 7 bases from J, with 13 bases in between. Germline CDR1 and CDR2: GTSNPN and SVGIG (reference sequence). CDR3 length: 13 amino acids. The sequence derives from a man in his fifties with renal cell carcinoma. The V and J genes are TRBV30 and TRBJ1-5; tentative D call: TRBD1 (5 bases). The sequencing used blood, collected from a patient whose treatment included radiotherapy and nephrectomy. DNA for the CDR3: TGTGCCTGGAGCGCTCAGAGGGACCAGCCCCAGCATTTT. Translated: CAWSAQRDQPQHF.